A selection of T cell receptor beta chains follows, all from one sample in a study of breast tumors, draining lymph nodes, adjacent tissues. TCRdb ran MiXCR on the multiplex PCR reads and lists one entry per CDR3 protein. This sample yields 150,000 to 200,000 distinct CDR3 sequences, of which 30% to 35% are seen a single time; about 4% belongs to the top ten. Sequenced material: axillary lymph node tissue. These receptors were collected from a female donor with breast cancer. Some clones in this sample may be carry-over from other donors' samples. Both conserved end residues are part of each CDR3. D genes are given only for firm matches. A clone size is listed for some rows: how often the clone was seen (once, few, many), or a class if it is expanded.

D gene | J gene | clone size | V gene | CDR3 protein | CDR3 DNA
TRBD2 | TRBJ2-7 | many | TRBV7-9 | CASTFGEGNEQYF | TGTGCCAGCACTTTCGGGGAGGGCAACGAGCAGTACTTC
TRBD1 | TRBJ2-2 | many | TRBV6-4 | CASSDSDRGDTGELFF | TGTGCCAGCAGTGACTCGGACAGGGGCGACACCGGGGAGCTGTTTTTT
TRBD1 | TRBJ1-1 | few | TRBV5-1 | CASSLDPDRKAEAFF | TGCGCCAGCAGCTTGGACCCGGACAGGAAGGCTGAAGCTTTCTTT
TRBD2 | TRBJ2-2 | - | TRBV15 | CATSRGPRVAGGELFF | TGTGCCACCAGCAGAGGGCCAAGGGTAGCGGGCGGGGAGCTGTTTTTT
- | TRBJ2-5 | many | TRBV5-1 | CASSLDWDQTGETQYF | TGCGCCAGCAGCCTGGATTGGGACCAAACGGGGGAGACCCAGTACTTC
TRBD2 | TRBJ2-5 | few | TRBV6-5 | CASSYNGRLAGQETQYF | TGTGCCAGCAGTTACAACGGTCGGCTAGCGGGGCAAGAGACCCAGTACTTC
- | TRBJ1-4 | many | TRBV7-9 | CASSLRTVSNEKLFF | TGTGCCAGCAGCTTACGGACAGTCAGTAATGAAAAACTGTTTTTT
- | TRBJ1-3 | many | TRBV7-2 | CASSSQVGNTIYF | TGTGCCAGCAGCTCCCAGGTTGGAAACACCATATATTTT
- | TRBJ1-2 | few | TRBV27 | CASSLRRGTF | TGTGCCAGCAGTTTACGGAGGGGAACCTTC
- | TRBJ2-2 | many | TRBV6-4 | CASSAGQNTGELFF | TGTGCCAGCAGTGCTGGACAGAACACCGGGGAGCTGTTTTTT
TRBD1 | TRBJ1-1 | once | TRBV11-3 | CASSRNQGAEAGAFF | TGTGCCAGCAGCCGAAACCAGGGGGCTGAGGCGGGAGCTTTCTTT
TRBD1 | TRBJ2-1 | few | TRBV3-1 | CASSPLVGQDNEQFF | TGTGCCAGCAGCCCCTTAGTAGGACAGGACAATGAGCAGTTCTTC
- | TRBJ2-4 | - | TRBV7-9 | CASSVMGMAKNIQSF | TGTGCCAGCAGCGTTATGGGGATGGCCAAAAACATTCAGTCCTTC
TRBD1 | TRBJ1-2 | few | TRBV6-1 | CASSEPRQGNYGYTF | TGTGCCAGCAGTGAACCGAGACAGGGGAACTATGGCTACACCTTC
- | TRBJ2-2 | many | TRBV4-1 | CASSQRSSTGELFF | TGCGCCAGCAGCCAACGGAGTTCCACCGGGGAGCTGTTTTTT
TRBD2 | TRBJ2-5 | many | TRBV5-4 | CASSPKRGGRETQYF | TGTGCCAGCAGCCCTAAGCGGGGGGGCCGGGAGACCCAGTACTTC
TRBD1 | TRBJ2-5 | - | TRBV7-6 | CASSFNWTGSGEETQYF | TGTGCCAGCAGCTTTAATTGGACAGGCTCTGGGGAGGAGACCCAGTACTTC
TRBD2 | TRBJ2-1 | few | TRBV27 | CASSLTGLAVFSEQFF | TGTGCCAGCAGTCTTACGGGACTAGCGGTTTTCAGTGAGCAGTTCTTC
- | TRBJ2-7 | many | TRBV2 | CASSEWRVSYEQYF | TGTGCCAGCAGTGAGTGGAGGGTCTCCTACGAGCAGTACTTC
- | TRBJ2-3 | many | TRBV5-6 | CASSLWAGGTDTQYF | TGTGCCAGCAGCTTGTGGGCAGGGGGCACAGATACGCAGTATTTT
TRBD1 | TRBJ1-2 | few | TRBV30 | CAGSSRGYYGYTF | TGTGCCGGTTCCTCCAGGGGGTACTATGGCTACACCTTC
- | TRBJ2-7 | many | TRBV7-2 | CASSPPTYEQYF | TGTGCCAGCAGCCCCCCGACCTACGAGCAGTACTTC
- | TRBJ2-3 | many | TRBV6-6 | CASSYAGEGTDTQYF | TGTGCCAGCAGTTACGCAGGGGAGGGCACAGATACGCAGTATTTT
- | TRBJ2-2 | many | TRBV14 | CASSQVLGAGELFF | TGTGCCAGCAGCCAAGTTTTAGGTGCCGGGGAGCTGTTTTTT
- | TRBJ2-3 | - | TRBV7-8 | CAYSPRFQGTDTQYF | TGTGCCTACAGCCCTAGGTTCCAGGGAACAGATACGCAGTATTTT
- | TRBJ1-2 | - | TRBV28 | CASSLSRSEDYGYTF | TGTGCCAGCAGTTTAAGTAGGTCAGAAGACTATGGCTACACCTTC
TRBD2 | TRBJ2-3 | - | TRBV15 | CATSKIFNLAGGRRDTQYF | TGTGCCACCAGCAAAATCTTTAACCTAGCGGGGGGGCGGAGAGATACGCAGTATTTT
TRBD2 | TRBJ2-1 | many | TRBV7-9 | CASSYSGGALNEQFF | TGTGCCAGCAGCTACAGCGGGGGGGCTTTGAATGAGCAGTTCTTC
TRBD2 | TRBJ2-6 | - | TRBV12-3/TRBV12-4 | CASSLVIAGNDSGANVLTF | TGTGCCAGCAGTTTAGTGATAGCGGGGAATGACTCTGGGGCCAACGTCCTGACTTTC
TRBD1 | TRBJ2-1 | many | TRBV29-1 | CSVEGTGNEQFF | TGCAGCGTTGAAGGGACAGGGAATGAGCAGTTCTTC
- | TRBJ2-2 | many | TRBV9 | CASSIQGRPNTGELFF | TGTGCCAGCAGCATCCAGGGTAGGCCGAACACCGGGGAGCTGTTTTTT
TRBD1 | TRBJ1-4 | many | TRBV25-1 | CASRNTGVNEKLFF | TGTGCCAGCAGGAATACAGGGGTTAATGAAAAACTGTTTTTT
- | TRBJ2-3 | - | TRBV7-3 | CASRPGRGWAQYF | TGTGCCAGCAGGCCCGGACGCGGCTGGGCGCAGTATTTT
- | TRBJ2-1 | few | TRBV27 | CASSPGTNWDEQFF | TGTGCCAGCAGCCCCGGGACCAACTGGGATGAGCAGTTCTTC
- | TRBJ2-1 | many | TRBV7-9 | CASSFPQGSDSPNEQFF | TGTGCCAGCAGCTTCCCCCAGGGTAGCGACAGCCCGAATGAGCAGTTCTTC
- | TRBJ2-7 | few | TRBV27 | CASSYRTGSYEQYF | TGTGCCAGCAGTTACCGGACCGGATCCTACGAGCAGTACTTC
- | TRBJ1-3 | few | TRBV6-2/TRBV6-3 | CASTRRGYSIWRNTIYF | TGTGCCAGCACCCGGCGAGGGTATTCAATCTGGAGGAACACCATATATTTT
- | TRBJ2-3 | many | TRBV2 | CASSEGGGDTQYF | TGTGCCAGCAGCGAGGGGGGCGGAGATACGCAGTATTTT
- | TRBJ2-3 | many | TRBV3-2 | CASSQQHTQYF | TGTGCCAGCAGCCAGCAACATACGCAGTATTTT
TRBD1 | TRBJ2-7 | many | TRBV5-1 | CASSSGQGKDEQYF | TGCGCCAGCAGCTCCGGACAGGGTAAGGACGAGCAGTACTTC
- | TRBJ1-3 | many | TRBV20-1 | CSASPAGNTIYF | TGCAGTGCTAGCCCCGCCGGGAACACCATATATTTT
- | TRBJ2-1 | many | TRBV7-8 | CASSGPATYNEQFF | TGTGCCAGCAGCGGACCGGCCACCTACAATGAGCAGTTCTTC
- | TRBJ1-2 | many | TRBV20-1 | CSARRFGGGEDYGYTF | TGCAGTGCTAGAAGGTTCGGGGGCGGAGAGGACTATGGCTACACCTTC
- | TRBJ1-1 | few | TRBV7-9 | CASSRTTSAEAFF | TGTGCCAGCAGCCGCACGACCTCGGCTGAAGCTTTCTTT
TRBD1 | TRBJ2-7 | - | TRBV27 | CASSFKGASYEQYF | TGTGCCAGCAGTTTTAAGGGGGCATCTTACGAGCAGTACTTC
TRBD1 | TRBJ2-2 | many | TRBV7-3 | CASSSTGVSGTGELFF | TGTGCCAGCAGCTCTACAGGGGTGTCCGGGACCGGGGAGCTGTTTTTT
- | TRBJ2-2 | many | TRBV12-3/TRBV12-4 | CASSLRMGELFF | TGTGCCAGCAGTTTAAGGATGGGGGAGCTGTTTTTT
- | TRBJ1-2 | many | TRBV30 | CAWTHGQGYTF | TGTGCCTGGACCCACGGTCAGGGCTACACCTTC
TRBD2 | TRBJ2-2 | many | TRBV6-2/TRBV6-3 | CASSRLAGDHGELFF | TGTGCCAGCAGCAGACTAGCGGGGGACCACGGGGAGCTGTTTTTT
TRBD1 | TRBJ1-4 | medium-sized | TRBV29-1 | CSVGQGAGWEKLFF | TGCAGCGTTGGACAGGGAGCGGGATGGGAAAAACTGTTTTTT
- | TRBJ1-1 | few | TRBV10-3 | CASEEQGTNTEAFF | TGTGCCAGTGAGGAACAGGGAACGAACACTGAAGCTTTCTTT
- | TRBJ1-4 | many | TRBV4-2 | CASSQVGRGATNEKLFF | TGTGCCAGCAGCCAAGTAGGCCGAGGGGCAACTAATGAAAAACTGTTTTTT
- | TRBJ1-2 | - | TRBV20-1 | CSARGGGHGSTF | TGCAGTGCTAGAGGGGGAGGGCATGGCTCCACCTTC